These 18 T cell receptor beta chains were sequenced from one sample in a study of T-cell reconstitution after alpha-beta-depleted transplantation in children. Preparation of the TCRbeta library was carried out with unique molecular identifiers. TCRdb re-called the PCR reads through MiXCR, storing one row per CDR3 protein. In the table there are approximately 210,000 distinct CDR3 sequences, approximately 17% of which are singletons. The sample here was PBMCs, mostly from graft donor cells, taken 360 days after TCRalphabeta/CD19-depleted stem cell transplant. Source of these receptors: a male patient aged 2-9 years who had a stem cell transplant for acute lymphoblastic leukemia, so the T cells may come from the graft donor.

This clonotype was observed a few times. The genes are TRBV5-5 and TRBJ1-1; D is unresolved. CDR1 and CDR2 (germline): SGHKS, YYEKEE (reference sequence). Between the trimmed V and J ends, which lost 5 bases and 0 bases, there was a span of 11 bases. This CDR3 contains 14 residues. CDR3 sequence reads: CASRLTEMNTEAFF. The CDR3 DNA sequence: TGTGCCAGCAGATTGACGGAAATGAACACTGAAGCTTTCTTT.

In the case of this clonotype: One junction end does not reproduce the germline sequence, and a read error may be involved. The J gene is TRBJ1-1, the V gene TRBV18; the D gene is possibly TRBD1 (6 bases). Germline V gives CDR1 KGHSH, CDR2 LQKENI. The CDR3 spans 12 residues. The CDR3 region is CASSPQGAEAFF. As DNA, the CDR3 is TGTGCCAGCTCGCCACAGGGCGCTGAAGCTTTCTTT.

The chain joins TRBV7-2 to TRBJ2-1, with no clear D. Per the germline V gene, CDR1 is SGHTA and CDR2 is FQGNSA. V was cut by 5 bases and J by 5 bases, with 10 bases left in between. This CDR3 is 13 amino acids long. The CDR3 sequence: CASSLWWDNEQFF. The CDR3 DNA is TGTGCCAGCAGCCTGTGGTGGGACAATGAGCAGTTCTTC.

This clonotype was detected a few times. The CDR3, as DNA: TGTGCCAGCAGTTCCAGGGGACTCCCCGGGTACAATGAGCAGTTCTTC. Its translation: CASSSRGLPGYNEQFF. The chain joins TRBV7-2 to TRBJ2-1, with D perhaps TRBD1 or TRBD2 (6 bases each). Per the germline V gene, CDR1 is SGHTA and CDR2 is FQGNSA. The CDR3 is made up of 16 amino acids. Trimming left V 6 bases short and J 4 bases short, with 19 bases between. The full variable domain, rest sourced from reference TRBV7-2 and TRBJ2-1, is GAGVSQSPSNKVTEKGKDVELRCDPISGHTALYWYRQSLGQGLEFLIYFQGNSAPDKSGLPSDRFSAERTGGSVSTLTIQRTQQEDSAVYLCASSSRGLPGYNEQFFGPGTRLTVL.

DNA of the CDR3: TGCGCCAGCAGCTTGGCGGTGAGCGGGGGGGGAGAGACCCAGTACTTC. It translates to CASSLAVSGGGETQYF. This chain uses TRBV5-1 with TRBJ2-5, with TRBD2 matching over 10 bases. CDR3 length: 16 amino acids. Germline V gene data show CDR1 as SGHRS and CDR2 as YFSETQ. V lost 0 bases and J lost 4; bases outside the gene matches: 6.

This clonotype has just a few counts. The chain is built from TRBV2 and TRBJ1-1, with D hard to call. Germline V gene lookup returns CDR1 SNHLY and CDR2 FYNNEI. The CDR3 runs to 14 residues. V dropped 3 bases and J dropped 0 bases, with 8 bases sitting between them. The CDR3 coding sequence is TGTGCCAGCAGTGACCAGGAGATGAACACTGAAGCTTTCTTT. This sequence encodes CASSDQEMNTEAFF.

This clonotype was counted between two and nine times. The chain employs TRBV10-3 and TRBJ1-1, with 11 positions matching TRBD1. CDR1 and CDR2 from the germline V gene are ENHRY and SYGVKD. The CDR3 spans 15 residues. The junction had 8 bases not matched to a gene; V was cut back by 7 bases and J by 4 bases. The CDR3 DNA sequence: TGTGCCATCATGGATGGACAGGGGGCGGGCACTGAAGCTTTCTTT. Its protein product is CAIMDGQGAGTEAFF.

In this sample, this clonotype turned up many times. V is TRBV7-9 and J is TRBJ2-4; D remains ambiguous. The CDR3 is 16 amino acids. Germline CDR1 SEHNR, CDR2 FQNEAQ (reference sequence). Trimming took 0 bases from V and 0 from J, leaving 9 bases between them. CDR3 nucleotides: TGTGCCAGCAGCTTAGCGCTAGGAGTAGCCAAAAACATTCAGTACTTC. As protein: CASSLALGVAKNIQYF.

V gene TRBV7-2 combines with J gene TRBJ2-7; 7 bases agree with TRBD1. The CDR3 loop spans 15 amino acids. Germline-derived CDR1 and CDR2 are SGHTA and FQGNSA. The J segment lost 2 bases and the V segment lost 3 bases, leaving 7 bases of the junction unmatched. CDR3 protein: CASSFSGTVAYEQYF. CDR3 in DNA: TGTGCCAGCAGCTTTTCCGGGACAGTAGCCTACGAGCAGTACTTC.

This sequence joins TRBV12-3 or TRBV12-4 and TRBJ1-4; no definite D call. The CDR3 covers 13 residues. Trimming left V 7 bases short and J 6 bases short, with 12 bases between. The CDR3 loop is CASTSGFDEKLFF. CDR3 coding DNA: TGTGCCAGCACCAGCGGATTTGATGAAAAACTGTTTTTT.

The chain couples TRBV25-1 to TRBJ2-1; no clear D. Germline CDR1 and CDR2: MGHDK and SYGVNS. With 1 base removed from V and 0 bases from J, the gap between germline ends came to 10 bases. CDR3 size: 16 residues. CDR3 residues: CASSESQPDSYNEQFF. CDR3 in DNA: TGTGCCAGCAGTGAATCTCAACCAGACTCCTACAATGAGCAGTTCTTC.

V gene TRBV9 combines with J gene TRBJ2-1, with D maybe TRBD1 (6 bases). Germline loops: CDR1 SGDLS, CDR2 YYNGEE. Trimming removed 0 bases from V and 7 bases from J, with 11 bases in between. This CDR3 is 14 amino acids long. The CDR3 loop is CASSVVQGSNEQFF. The CDR3, as DNA: TGTGCCAGCAGCGTAGTTCAGGGGTCAAATGAGCAGTTCTTC.

This clonotype was recorded a few times. The gene calls are TRBV20-1 and TRBJ2-7; 10 bases align to TRBD1. V lost 5 bases, J lost 7 bases, and 14 bases stayed unmatched. Germline V CDR1 and CDR2: DFQATT, SNEGSKA (reference sequence). CDR3 length equals 15 residues. The DNA of the CDR3 is TGCAGTGCTTTAAGTACTCGGGACAGGGGAGGGGAGCAGTACTTC. This gives the protein CSALSTRDRGGEQYF.

The chain employs TRBV12-3 or TRBV12-4 and TRBJ2-1, with D maybe TRBD2 (6 bases). The V end was cut by 5 bases, the J end by 2 bases, with 13 bases between. The CDR3 runs 15 residues. CDR3 DNA: TGTGCCAGCAGTGCACTAGCTGTCACCTACAATGAGCAGTTCTTC. As protein: CASSALAVTYNEQFF.

CDR3 bases: TGTGCCTGGAGCGCCATCCGCACTGAAGCTTTCTTT. Translated, it gives CAWSAIRTEAFF. This chain uses TRBV30 with TRBJ1-1; no reliable D call. CDR1 and CDR2 (germline): GTSNPN, SVGIG (reference sequence). The germline V and J ends were trimmed by 3 bases and 4 bases, with 9 bases remaining between them. The CDR3 length is 12 residues.

The rearrangement joins TRBV5-1 to TRBJ2-3; D remains unclear. V gave up 0 bases and J gave up 6 bases, with 11 bases separating them. This CDR3 region has 14 residues. The germline V gene has CDR1 SGHRS and CDR2 YFSETQ. The CDR3 is CASSLALQGDTQYF. The CDR3, as DNA: TGCGCCAGCAGCTTGGCTCTCCAAGGGGATACGCAGTATTTT.

The rearrangement links TRBV2 to TRBJ1-4, with D tentatively TRBD1 (5 bases). There are 13 residues in the CDR3. V was pared by 7 bases and J by 5 bases, with 11 bases between. Per the germline V gene, CDR1 is SNHLY and CDR2 is FYNNEI. The CDR3 DNA sequence: TGTGCCAGCACCCCGGGACCCAATGAAAAACTGTTTTTT. Protein product: CASTPGPNEKLFF.

This clonotype was seen repeatedly, ten times or more. The chain joins TRBV12-3 or TRBV12-4 to TRBJ2-7, with a weak D call TRBD2 (5 bases). The ends were cut back, 7 bases at V and 3 bases at J, with 13 bases in the middle. This CDR3 has 13 amino acids. The chain's CDR3 is CASNLRGGYEQYF. CDR3 nucleotide sequence: TGTGCCAGCAACCTCCGGGGTGGCTACGAGCAGTACTTC.